This TCR beta chain was observed in a study of CD8+CD57+ T cells in acquired aplastic anemia. Study-wide results and limits: A set of twenty-nine CD8+ CDR3 sequences was shared between patients and controls, and these sequences appeared highly expressed in patients.

Researchers used genomic DNA as the template to profile TCR beta VDJ and CDR3. TCRdb ran MiXCR on the reads and lists one entry per CDR3 protein. In the table there are 250,000 to 300,000 distinct CDR3 sequences, about 56% of which are singletons. This clonotype was seen ten or more times. Its specificity is unknown. Trimming cost V 6 bases and J 7 bases, with 15 bases left between them. This CDR3 has 14 residues. The chain carries TRBV12-3 or TRBV12-4 and TRBJ1-4; D gene uncertain. The sequence was collected from a human donor with severe aplastic anemia or a healthy control (not recorded which). The sample consisted of sorted CD4+, CD8+, or CD8+CD57+ T cells (not recorded which) from PBMCs. This chain's CDR3 is CASRATGLAEKLFF. The CDR3 DNA follows: TGTGCCAGCAGGGCTACGGGTTTAGCTGAAAAACTGTTTTTT.